The 32 T cell receptor beta chains in this list originate from one sample, sequenced in a study of blood T cell repertoires in COVID-19. Assay: immunoSEQ multiplex PCR; the TCRdb copy retains only in-frame clones and omits some. The table includes roughly 68,000 clones, about 85% detected once. The sample comprised peripheral blood. All receptors derive from a woman aged 45-65 years with COVID-19, enrolled during active disease.

The chain recombines TRBV24-1 with TRBJ2-1; 7 bases match TRBD2. The length of the CDR3 is 14 residues. Germline V gene sequence: CDR1 KGHDR, CDR2 SFDVKD. V gave up 5 bases and J gave up 5 bases; unmatched junction bases: 5. The CDR3 is CATSVEGGNNEQFF. Written as DNA, the CDR3 is TGTGCCACCAGTGTGGAGGGAGGGAACAATGAGCAGTTCTTC.

J is TRBJ1-2 and V is TRBV5-6; D perhaps matches TRBD1 (6 bases). V was clipped by 2 bases and J by 8 bases, with 13 bases between them. Germline CDR1 and CDR2: SGHDT and YYEEEE. The CDR3 runs 13 residues. Here the CDR3 reads CASSFGQSSGYTF. The CDR3 DNA reads as TGTGCCAGCAGCTTTGGACAGTCAAGCGGCTACACCTTC.

This clone was counted only a few times. The rearrangement links TRBV5-6 to TRBJ2-7; D remains ambiguous. V dropped 5 bases and J dropped 0 bases, with 6 bases sitting between them. CDR3 length equals 12 residues. The germline gives CDR1 SGHDT, CDR2 YYEEEE. The CDR3 loop reads CASSLSSYEQYF. The CDR3 DNA reads TGTGCCAGCAGTCTGAGCTCCTACGAGCAGTACTTC.

The V gene is TRBV2, the J gene TRBJ1-5; TRBD1 matches at 7 bases. The J segment lost 8 bases and the V segment lost 7 bases, leaving 8 bases of the junction unmatched. Germline-derived CDR1 and CDR2 are SNHLY and FYNNEI. This CDR3 spans 13 amino acids. CDR3: CASTRDRAKPQHF. The DNA of the CDR3 is TGTGCCAGCACCCGGGACAGAGCAAAGCCCCAGCATTTT.

V and J are TRBV11-1 and TRBJ2-4; the D is unclear. The CDR3 is 14 amino acids. V lost 8 bases and J 4 bases, leaving 15 bases between the germline ends. Germline V lookup: CDR1 SGHAT, CDR2 FQDESV (reference sequence). The CDR3 DNA is TGTGCCAGCGGCAAAGAAGTCCTTAAAAACATTCAGTACTTC. Translation gives CASGKEVLKNIQYF.

This chain joins TRBV4-2 and TRBJ1-1, with D unclear. The CDR3 runs 18 residues. CDR1 and CDR2 (germline): LGHNA, YNFKEQ. The V end was cut by 4 bases, the J end by 0 bases, with 21 bases between. CDR3 loop: CASSPIGDPPPMNTEAFF. CDR3 nucleotide sequence: TGTGCCAGCAGCCCCATAGGAGATCCCCCACCCATGAACACTGAAGCTTTCTTT.

The rearrangement joins TRBV18 to TRBJ2-3; perhaps TRBD2 as D (5 bases). Trimming shortened V by 3 bases and J by 2 bases, and 15 bases separated the two germline ends. The CDR3 runs to 16 residues. Germline CDR1 reads KGHSH; CDR2 reads LQKENI. The CDR3 sequence: CASSPVGSGLTDTQYF. The DNA for the CDR3 is TGTGCCAGCTCACCGGTAGGGAGTGGGCTCACAGATACGCAGTATTTT.

This clone appeared once. V gene TRBV11-2 combines with J gene TRBJ2-5; 9 positions agree with TRBD1. CDR1 and CDR2 (germline): SGHAT, FQNNGV. Losses at the gene ends were 3 bases for V and 4 bases for J; bases not matched to a gene: 9. The CDR3 totals 16 residues. CDR3 sequence (DNA): TGTGCCAGCAGCTTTTGGGACAGGGATAAGGGAGAGACCCAGTACTTC. Translation: CASSFWDRDKGETQYF.

The chain is built from TRBV28 and TRBJ2-1, with TRBD1 identical over 9 bases. Per germline, CDR1 MDHEN and CDR2 SYDVKM. CDR3 length equals 12 residues. The V gene end was trimmed by 11 bases and the J gene end by 8 bases; junction bases not matched to a gene: 7. The CDR3 DNA reads TGTGCCGCTTGGGACAGGGAGCATGAGCAGTTCTTC. Protein product: CAAWDREHEQFF.

The chain employs TRBV7-9 and TRBJ2-3, with D unclear. This CDR3 region has 13 residues. The V end was cut by 4 bases, the J end by 2 bases, with 7 bases between. Germline-derived CDR1 and CDR2 are SEHNR and FQNEAQ (reference sequence). Here the CDR3 DNA reads TGTGCCAGCAGCTGGTCAGACACAGATACGCAGTATTTT. It codes for CASSWSDTDTQYF.

This chain uses TRBV27 with TRBJ1-3; tentative D call: TRBD1 (6 bases). Germline CDR1 is MNHEY and CDR2 is SMNVEV (reference sequence). The germline V and J ends were trimmed by 3 bases and 0 bases, with 15 bases remaining between them. The CDR3 covers 17 residues. CDR3 coding DNA: TGTGCCAGCAGTTTTCGGGGGGGCATGAGCTCTGGAAACACCATATATTTT. It translates to CASSFRGGMSSGNTIYF.

The V and J genes are TRBV7-8 and TRBJ1-5; tentatively, D is TRBD1 (6 bases). V was clipped by 4 bases and J by 6 bases, with 16 bases between them. The germline gives CDR1 SGHVS, CDR2 FQNEAQ. The CDR3 has 15 residues. The CDR3, as DNA: TGTGCCAGCAGCTCAACCAGGGGTATCGGTCAGCCCCAGCATTTT. It is translated as CASSSTRGIGQPQHF. Full variable domain (rest looked up from reference TRBV7-8 and TRBJ1-5): GAGVSQSPRYKVAKRGQDVALRCDPISGHVSLFWYQQALGQGPEFLTYFQNEAQLDKSGLPSDRFFAERPEGSVSTLKIQRTQQEDSAVYLCASSSTRGIGQPQHFGDGTRLSIL.

V is TRBV30 and J is TRBJ1-2; D gene uncertain. CDR1 and CDR2 from the germline V gene are GTSNPN and SVGIG (reference sequence). The CDR3 runs 14 residues. The V and J ends lost 0 bases and 8 bases respectively, with 16 bases between them. This CDR3 is CAWSVFVPAEGYTF. CDR3 in DNA: TGTGCCTGGAGTGTATTTGTGCCCGCCGAGGGCTACACCTTC.

V gene TRBV5-4 combines with J gene TRBJ2-7; 8 bases line up with TRBD1. From germline, CDR1 is SGHNT and CDR2 YYREEE (reference sequence). J gave up 5 bases and V 0 bases, and 10 bases lay outside the gene matches. This CDR3 contains 16 residues. As DNA, the CDR3 is TGTGCCAGCAGCTTGGCCCCGTCAGGGGGCGCGGACGAGCAGTACTTC. Its translation: CASSLAPSGGADEQYF.

The chain links TRBV6-5 to TRBJ1-3, with D possibly being TRBD1 (5 bases). The CDR3 totals 12 residues. From germline, CDR1 is MNHEY and CDR2 SVGAGI. V was clipped by 8 bases and J by 8 bases, with 13 bases between them. CDR3 residues: CASRGGGHTIYF. CDR3 DNA: TGTGCCAGCCGGGGGGGTGGGCACACCATATATTTT.

The chain employs TRBV9 and TRBJ1-4; 9 nucleotides line up with TRBD1. CDR1 and CDR2 (germline): SGDLS, YYNGEE. V was pared by 3 bases and J by 8 bases, with 8 bases of the junction left unmatched. This CDR3 is 15 amino acids long. CDR3 amino acids: CASSGGQGSREKLFF. The CDR3 DNA reads TGTGCCAGCAGCGGGGGACAGGGTTCGAGGGAAAAACTGTTTTTT.

The rearrangement joins TRBV20-1 to TRBJ2-2, with a possible D match to TRBD2 (5 bases). V lost 6 bases and J lost 6, with 8 bases in between. Germline V gives CDR1 DFQATT, CDR2 SNEGSKA (reference sequence). CDR3 length: 11 amino acids. In DNA form, the CDR3 reads TGCAGTGCCGAGAGGGCCGGGGAGCTGTTTTTT. Protein: CSAERAGELFF.

There are a few counts of this clone. The chain combines TRBV7-2 with TRBJ1-1; a weak D match, TRBD1 (5 bases). V shed 2 bases and J shed 11 bases, with 9 bases lying between them. CDR3 length: 11 residues. Germline lookup yields CDR1 SGHTA and CDR2 FQGNSA. This CDR3 reads CASSLRGRAFF. The CDR3 region has the DNA TGTGCCAGCAGCTTACGGGGGAGGGCTTTCTTT. The full variable domain, completed using reference TRBV7-2 and TRBJ1-1, is GAGVSQSPSNKVTEKGKDVELRCDPISGHTALYWYRQSLGQGLEFLIYFQGNSAPDKSGLPSDRFSAERTGGSVSTLTIQRTQQEDSAVYLCASSLRGRAFFGQGTRLTVV.

The rearrangement joins TRBV7-2 to TRBJ1-5, with unresolved D. The ends were cut back, 1 base at V and 6 bases at J, with 13 bases in the middle. The germline V gene encodes CDR1 SGHTA and CDR2 FQGNSA. CDR3 length: 15 amino acids. CDR3 sequence: CASSLGGHSGQPQHF. CDR3 in DNA: TGTGCCAGCAGCTTAGGCGGCCATTCCGGTCAGCCCCAGCATTTT.

The chain uses TRBV25-1 and TRBJ1-2, with D tentatively TRBD1 (5 bases). This CDR3 spans 13 amino acids. V lost 6 bases and J 4 bases, leaving 12 bases between the germline ends. Per the germline V gene, CDR1 is MGHDK and CDR2 is SYGVNS. The CDR3 sequence is CASRRGKAYGYTF. In DNA form, the CDR3 reads TGTGCCAGCAGACGGGGGAAGGCCTATGGCTACACCTTC.

The rearrangement joins TRBV28 to TRBJ2-5, with TRBD2 identical over 7 bases. V dropped 8 bases and J dropped 2; count of bases not matched to a gene: 11. The length of the CDR3 is 15 residues. Germline V gene data show CDR1 as MDHEN and CDR2 as SYDVKM. The DNA of the CDR3 is TGTGCCAGCCGAAGAGTGGGCGGGAGTCAAGAGACCCAGTACTTC. Translation gives CASRRVGGSQETQYF. The whole variable domain, filled in from reference TRBV28 and TRBJ2-5, reads DVKVTQSSRYLVKRTGEKVFLECVQDMDHENMFWYRQDPGLGLRLIYFSYDVKMKEKGDIPEGYSVSREKKERFSLILESASTNQTSMYLCASRRVGGSQETQYFGPGTRLLVL.

The rearrangement uses TRBV7-3 and TRBJ2-1, with D unresolved. CDR3 length equals 13 residues. V was shortened by 0 bases and J by 9 bases, with 9 bases between the two germline ends. The germline V gene has CDR1 SGHTA and CDR2 FQGTGA. The CDR3 protein is CASSLTTLGEQFF. For the CDR3, the DNA is TGTGCCAGCAGCTTAACTACCCTAGGTGAGCAGTTCTTC.

The chain carries TRBV19 and TRBJ2-2; D is perhaps TRBD2 (6 bases). V was clipped by 5 bases and J by 5 bases, with 18 bases between them. In germline, CDR1 is LNHDA, CDR2 SQIVND (reference sequence). This CDR3 region has 16 residues. CDR3 sequence (DNA): TGTGCCAGTAGTCCTCTCGGGGGATGGAGTACCGGGGAGCTGTTTTTT. Translation: CASSPLGGWSTGELFF.

The V call is TRBV18, the J call TRBJ2-3; D might be TRBD1 (5 bases). With 0 bases removed from V and 1 base from J, the gap between germline ends came to 14 bases. In germline, CDR1 is KGHSH, CDR2 LQKENI. The length of the CDR3 is 17 residues. CDR3 in amino acids: CASSPPGRQFGTDTQYF. DNA of the CDR3: TGTGCCAGCTCACCACCGGGTAGACAGTTTGGCACAGATACGCAGTATTTT.

The rearrangement links TRBV6-5 to TRBJ1-1; a possible D gene is TRBD1 (6 bases). Between the trimmed V and J ends, which lost 6 bases and 5 bases, there was a span of 16 bases. CDR1 MNHEY and CDR2 SVGAGI come from the germline V gene. The CDR3 runs to 14 residues. The CDR3: CASRSYREGTEAFF. In nucleotides, the CDR3 is TGTGCCAGCAGATCCTACAGGGAGGGGACTGAAGCTTTCTTT.

The gene calls are TRBV29-1 and TRBJ1-2; D remains ambiguous. The V gene's germline CDR1 is SQVTM and CDR2 ANQGSEA. V gave up 3 bases and J gave up 4 bases, with 9 bases separating them. The CDR3 runs to 12 residues. The CDR3, as DNA: TGCAGCGTTGAGACCGGGAGCTATGGCTACACCTTC. Protein product: CSVETGSYGYTF.

The chain combines TRBV9 with TRBJ1-3; D is ambiguous. V shed 4 bases and J shed 0 bases, with 8 bases lying between them. Germline CDR1 is SGDLS and CDR2 is YYNGEE. This CDR3 region has 14 residues. The CDR3 reads CASSPGYSGNTIYF. The CDR3 DNA is TGTGCCAGCAGCCCGGGGTACTCTGGAAACACCATATATTTT.

The chain is built from TRBV5-5 and TRBJ2-7, with D possibly matching TRBD1 (5 bases). The ends were cut back, 1 base at V and 2 bases at J, with 7 bases in the middle. This CDR3 region has 13 residues. Germline V lookup: CDR1 SGHKS, CDR2 YYEKEE (reference sequence). CDR3 residues: CASSLKGPYEQYF. The CDR3 coding sequence is TGTGCCAGCAGCTTGAAGGGGCCCTACGAGCAGTACTTC.

The chain is built from TRBV15 and TRBJ2-1, with a weak D call TRBD1 (6 bases). Trimming shortened V by 1 base and J by 4 bases, and 11 bases separated the two germline ends. The V gene's germline CDR1 is LNHNV and CDR2 YYDKDF (reference sequence). This CDR3 is 15 amino acids long. CDR3 sequence reads: CATSRVTGLYNEQFF. CDR3 coding DNA: TGTGCCACCAGCAGAGTCACAGGGCTATACAATGAGCAGTTCTTC. Looking up the rest from reference TRBV15 and TRBJ2-1 gives the full variable domain: DAMVIQNPRYQVTQFGKPVTLSCSQTLNHNVMYWYQQKSSQAPKLLFHYYDKDFNNEADTPDNFQSRRPNTSFCFLDIRSPGLGDTAMYLCATSRVTGLYNEQFFGPGTRLTVL.

The CDR3 reads CASSYRVFKYF. The CDR3 DNA sequence: TGTGCCAGCAGCTACAGGGTTTTTAAGTACTTC. The V and J genes are TRBV28 and TRBJ2-7, with D possibly TRBD1 on 6 matching bases. Germline CDR1 and CDR2: MDHEN and SYDVKM. V lost 6 bases, J lost 11 bases, and 14 bases lay in between. This CDR3 has 11 residues.

This chain connects TRBV7-3 to TRBJ1-2, with D possibly matching TRBD1 (5 bases). The CDR3 spans 13 residues. Deletions cut 2 bases from V and 9 bases from J, with 13 bases between. Germline CDR1 and CDR2: SGHTA and FQGTGA. In DNA, the CDR3 is TGTGCCAGCAGCTTACAGGGTACGAGGAGCTACACCTTC. Protein sequence: CASSLQGTRSYTF. Drawing the rest from reference TRBV7-3 and TRBJ1-2, the complete variable domain is GAGVSQTPSNKVTEKGKYVELRCDPISGHTALYWYRQSLGQGPEFLIYFQGTGAADDSGLPNDRFFAVRPEGSVSTLKIQRTERGDSAVYLCASSLQGTRSYTFGSGTRLTVV.

This clone was seen just once. The chain couples TRBV2 to TRBJ2-5; unclear D gene. CDR1 is SNHLY and CDR2 is FYNNEI in the germline V gene. V was cut by 7 bases and J by 0 bases, with 12 bases left in between. The CDR3 runs to 14 residues. CDR3 protein: CASTNAVYQETQYF. CDR3 sequence (DNA): TGTGCCAGCACGAATGCAGTGTACCAAGAGACCCAGTACTTC. The whole variable domain, filled in from reference TRBV2 and TRBJ2-5, reads EPEVTQTPSHQVTQMGQEVILRCVPISNHLYFYWYRQILGQKVEFLVSFYNNEISEKSEIFDDQFSVERPDGSNFTLKIRSTKLEDSAMYFCASTNAVYQETQYFGPGTRLLVL.